What follows are 32 T cell receptor beta chains derived from one specimen sequenced in a study of shared clonotypes between healthy human individuals. TCRdb's copy holds only in-frame clones and misses some; the assay was immunoSEQ multiplex PCR. The table shows 1,100,000 or so clones, with about four fifths occurring only once. The sample consisted of memory CD4+ T cells from PBMCs. Subset here: CD45RA-negative fraction. These receptors were taken from a man younger than 30 in good health. Some clones in this sample may be carry-over from other donors' samples.

The chain couples TRBV5-1 to TRBJ1-1; no reliable D call. The CDR3 is 13 residues long. V was pared by 1 base and J by 2 bases, with 6 bases between. Germline assignment: CDR1 SGHRS and CDR2 YFSETQ. This CDR3 reads CASSLMENTEAFF. The CDR3 DNA reads TGCGCCAGCAGCTTGATGGAAAACACTGAAGCTTTCTTT.

This chain links TRBV14 with TRBJ2-7, with D perhaps being TRBD1 or TRBD2 (5 bases each). V gave up 4 bases and J gave up 0 bases, with 16 bases separating them. CDR1 is SGHDN and CDR2 is FVKESK in the germline V gene. There are 16 residues in the CDR3. The CDR3 is CASSLEAGTASYEQYF. DNA of the CDR3: TGTGCCAGCAGCCTTGAAGCTGGGACGGCCTCCTACGAGCAGTACTTC.

V gene TRBV4-2 combines with J gene TRBJ2-1, with TRBD2 matching 8 bases. CDR1 is LGHNA and CDR2 is YNFKEQ in the germline V gene. Trimming took 0 bases from V and 7 from J; bases not matched to a gene: 5. The CDR3 spans 15 residues. The CDR3 nucleotides are TGTGCCAGCAGCCAAGAGAGCGGGAGACAGAATGAGCAGTTCTTC. It is translated as CASSQESGRQNEQFF.

The chain employs TRBV4-1 and TRBJ2-2; 8 bases are shared with TRBD2. In germline, CDR1 is MGHRA, CDR2 YSYEKL. Germline trimming cut 2 bases from V and 3 bases from J; bases unmatched to any gene: 2. The CDR3 runs to 15 residues. CDR3 sequence: CASSQILADTGELFF. In nucleotides, the CDR3 is TGCGCCAGCAGCCAAATACTAGCGGACACCGGGGAGCTGTTTTTT.

The J gene is TRBJ2-1, the V gene TRBV6-1; D uncertain. The germline V gene has CDR1 MNHNS and CDR2 SASEGT. The CDR3 covers 13 residues. The ends were cut back, 7 bases at V and 2 bases at J, with 9 bases in the middle. Here the CDR3 reads CASMGRTYNEQFF. The CDR3 nucleotides are TGTGCCAGCATGGGCAGAACCTACAATGAGCAGTTCTTC.

This chain connects TRBV28 to TRBJ1-5, with D possibly matching TRBD1 (5 bases). CDR3 length: 17 amino acids. The ends were cut back, 2 bases at V and 5 bases at J, with 19 bases in the middle. Germline CDR1 reads MDHEN; CDR2 reads SYDVKM. CDR3 region: CASSLTLTLGGDQPQHF. The CDR3 DNA reads as TGTGCCAGCAGTTTAACTCTAACCCTCGGGGGAGATCAGCCCCAGCATTTT. Filled out from reference TRBV28 and TRBJ1-5, the complete variable domain reads DVKVTQSSRYLVKRTGEKVFLECVQDMDHENMFWYRQDPGLGLRLIYFSYDVKMKEKGDIPEGYSVSREKKERFSLILESASTNQTSMYLCASSLTLTLGGDQPQHFGDGTRLSIL.

The V call is TRBV4-2, the J call TRBJ1-2; D uncertain. This CDR3 has 14 amino acids. CDR1 LGHNA and CDR2 YNFKEQ come from the germline V gene. V lost 0 bases to trimming and J lost 4 bases, with 9 bases between them. The CDR3 region is CASSQDSTGYGYTF. As DNA, the CDR3 is TGTGCCAGCAGCCAAGACAGCACCGGCTATGGCTACACCTTC.

The V call is TRBV7-8, the J call TRBJ1-4; D gene ambiguous. The CDR3 totals 15 residues. Germline values: CDR1 SGHVS, CDR2 FQNEAQ. V shed 2 bases and J shed 7 bases, with 14 bases lying between them. CDR3 nucleotide sequence: TGTGCCAGCAGCTTATTCAGCAGATTCGGTGAAAAACTGTTTTTT. Its translation: CASSLFSRFGEKLFF.

This clone appeared many times. V gene TRBV7-8 combines with J gene TRBJ1-2, with no clear D. V was cut by 5 bases and J by 5 bases, with 21 bases left in between. The CDR3 has 16 residues. CDR1 and CDR2 from the germline V gene are SGHVS and FQNEAQ. In nucleotides, the CDR3 is TGTGCCAGCAGCCCCTCCCGACGGAGTGATCCTTATGGCTACACCTTC. It specifies CASSPSRRSDPYGYTF.

The CDR3 DNA follows: TGTGCCAGCAGTTACGGGTCGGGACAGGATTCCTACGAGCAGTACTTC. Amino acids: CASSYGSGQDSYEQYF. The rearrangement uses TRBV6-5 and TRBJ2-7, with TRBD1 identical over 8 bases. The CDR3 sequence is 16 residues long. Germline values: CDR1 MNHEY, CDR2 SVGAGI. With 2 bases clipped from V and 1 base from J, the junction kept 7 bases outside the gene matches.

The rearrangement uses TRBV11-2 and TRBJ2-2, with D possibly being TRBD1 (7 bases). Germline V CDR1 and CDR2: SGHAT, FQNNGV. The CDR3 has 18 residues. Trimming pared 5 bases from V and 5 bases from J, leaving 24 bases between. This CDR3 reads CASSAAPGRGRRTGELFF. The CDR3 nucleotides read TGTGCCAGCAGCGCCGCGCCGGGCAGGGGGAGGCGAACCGGGGAGCTGTTTTTT.

This chain connects TRBV30 to TRBJ1-3, with unresolved D. This CDR3 has 13 residues. Trimming cost V 2 bases and J 4 bases, with 9 bases left between them. CDR1 is GTSNPN and CDR2 is SVGIG in the germline V gene (reference sequence). The CDR3 region is CAWSIGMGNTIYF. CDR3 DNA sequence: TGTGCCTGGAGTATCGGTATGGGAAACACCATATATTTT.

J is TRBJ2-7 and V is TRBV6-1; TRBD2 might be the D (6 bases). Germline-derived CDR1 and CDR2 are MNHNS and SASEGT. CDR3 length: 16 residues. V was pared by 3 bases and J by 3 bases, with 18 bases between. This CDR3 is CASSESAGREGYEQYF. In nucleotides, the CDR3 is TGTGCCAGCAGTGAGTCTGCGGGGCGGGAAGGCTACGAGCAGTACTTC.

The rearrangement links TRBV28 to TRBJ2-7, with no clear D. Germline values: CDR1 MDHEN, CDR2 SYDVKM. V was cut by 10 bases and J by 4 bases, with 20 bases left in between. CDR3 size: 14 residues. CDR3 sequence (DNA): TGTGCCACCTGCCCCTCGGAATCTTTTTACGAGCAGTACTTC. Its protein product is CATCPSESFYEQYF.

The chain carries TRBV2 and TRBJ2-1; perhaps D is TRBD1 or TRBD2 (5 bases each). Germline CDR1 and CDR2: SNHLY and FYNNEI. V was clipped by 6 bases and J by 9 bases, with 18 bases between them. The CDR3 runs 14 residues. CDR3 sequence: CASRVLTSGGEQFF. The CDR3 region has the DNA TGTGCCAGCAGGGTACTCACTAGTGGGGGTGAGCAGTTCTTC. Using reference TRBV2 and TRBJ2-1 for the parts outside the CDR3, the full variable domain is EPEVTQTPSHQVTQMGQEVILRCVPISNHLYFYWYRQILGQKVEFLVSFYNNEISEKSEIFDDQFSVERPDGSNFTLKIRSTKLEDSAMYFCASRVLTSGGEQFFGPGTRLTVL.

The chain has TRBV6-1 and TRBJ2-1, with TRBD2 matching 8 bases. Trimming cost V 6 bases and J 5 bases; bases outside gene matches: 6. The germline CDR1 and CDR2 sequences are MNHNS and SASEGT. The CDR3 runs 14 residues. The CDR3: CASSLRLANNEQFF. DNA of the CDR3: TGTGCCAGCAGCCTCAGACTAGCGAACAATGAGCAGTTCTTC.

This chain joins TRBV25-1 and TRBJ2-5; perhaps D is TRBD1 or TRBD2 (5 bases each). The CDR3 contains 14 residues. Trimming took off 5 bases at V and 2 bases at J, with 12 bases between the two ends. CDR1 MGHDK and CDR2 SYGVNS come from the germline V gene. CDR3 loop: CASSYPGTQETQYF. The DNA for the CDR3 is TGTGCCAGCAGTTACCCCGGGACGCAAGAGACCCAGTACTTC.

The rearrangement joins TRBV28 to TRBJ1-4, with D possibly being TRBD1 (6 bases). V was pared by 2 bases and J by 8 bases, with 15 bases between. The CDR3 has 15 amino acids. CDR1 is MDHEN and CDR2 is SYDVKM in the germline V gene. As DNA, the CDR3 is TGTGCCAGCAGTTTACCCACGGTGGGGGGCGAAAAACTGTTTTTT. This gives the protein CASSLPTVGGEKLFF.

The chain employs TRBV7-2 and TRBJ2-2; D is undetermined. CDR1 SGHTA and CDR2 FQGNSA come from the germline V gene. The CDR3 spans 15 residues. V shed 6 bases and J shed 0 bases, with 11 bases lying between them. The CDR3 DNA is TGTGCCAGCAGTCCCCGTGGTACGAACACCGGGGAGCTGTTTTTT. As protein: CASSPRGTNTGELFF.

This clone has only one observation. This chain joins TRBV30 and TRBJ1-4; D is perhaps TRBD1 (5 bases). CDR1 is GTSNPN and CDR2 is SVGIG in the germline V gene (reference sequence). This CDR3 is built from 12 residues. The CDR3, as DNA: TGTGCACTAGGGTCAGGGAATGAAAAACTGTTTTTT. Amino acids: CALGSGNEKLFF.

This clone appeared many times. The CDR3 DNA sequence: TGTGCCAGCAGCTTCACTAGCGGGAAGGGTGAGCAGTTCTTC. This translates into CASSFTSGKGEQFF. V is TRBV11-1 and J is TRBJ2-1, with 10 bases fitting TRBD2. This CDR3 region has 14 residues. V trimming: 3 bases; J trimming: 9 bases; junction bases outside the gene matches: 5. The germline V gene has CDR1 SGHAT and CDR2 FQDESV (reference sequence).

This rearrangement joins TRBV27 to TRBJ1-5; D ambiguous. CDR1 is MNHEY and CDR2 is SMNVEV in the germline V gene (reference sequence). There are 13 residues in the CDR3. Between the trimmed V and J ends, which lost 2 bases and 6 bases, there was a span of 8 bases. CDR3 sequence (DNA): TGTGCCAGCAGTTTAAAACCGGGTCAGCCCCAGCATTTT. It encodes CASSLKPGQPQHF.

The chain couples TRBV19 to TRBJ1-4; 7 nucleotides align to TRBD1. Trimming at V came to 6 bases and at J to 0 bases, leaving 13 bases not matched to a gene. CDR3 length: 18 amino acids. The V gene's germline CDR1 is LNHDA and CDR2 SQIVND (reference sequence). This CDR3 reads CASRPRTGSAATNEKLFF. Written as DNA, the CDR3 is TGTGCCAGTAGACCTAGGACAGGATCGGCCGCAACTAATGAAAAACTGTTTTTT.

This clone occurred a few times. This rearrangement joins TRBV19 to TRBJ1-1; perhaps TRBD1 as D (6 bases). Trimming took 3 bases from V and 1 from J, leaving 18 bases between them. The length of the CDR3 is 17 residues. From germline, CDR1 is LNHDA and CDR2 SQIVND (reference sequence). In nucleotides, the CDR3 is TGTGCCAGTAGTATTCAAGGGGACACGGCCCGGAACACTGAAGCTTTCTTT. Amino acid sequence: CASSIQGDTARNTEAFF.

There are a few counts of this clone. The V gene is TRBV10-3, the J gene TRBJ1-5; 8 positions agree with TRBD1. Germline V lookup: CDR1 ENHRY, CDR2 SYGVKD. J was trimmed by 6 bases and V by 3 bases; bases with no gene match: 4. The CDR3 is 14 amino acids. The CDR3 bases are TGTGCCATCAGTGATTCAGGGGGCTCTCAGCCCCAGCATTTT. It translates to CAISDSGGSQPQHF.

V and J are TRBV7-2 and TRBJ2-3; D may be TRBD1 (5 bases). V was clipped by 4 bases and J by 5 bases, with 13 bases between them. Germline values: CDR1 SGHTA, CDR2 FQGNSA. The CDR3 contains 14 residues. In nucleotides, the CDR3 is TGTGCCAGCAGCTCGCAGGGCCAGAGAGATACGCAGTATTTT. Translation: CASSSQGQRDTQYF.

The chain is built from TRBV5-1 and TRBJ2-2; perhaps TRBD1 as D (6 bases). V was shortened by 2 bases and J by 5 bases, with 13 bases between the two germline ends. The V gene's germline CDR1 is SGHRS and CDR2 YFSETQ. The CDR3 is 15 residues long. CDR3: CASSLQDSGTGELFF. DNA for the CDR3: TGCGCCAGCAGCTTACAGGACAGCGGAACCGGGGAGCTGTTTTTT.

The rearrangement joins TRBV2 to TRBJ2-2; possibly TRBD2 for D (5 bases). The CDR3 loop spans 15 amino acids. CDR1 is SNHLY and CDR2 is FYNNEI in the germline V gene. Trimming removed 6 bases at V and 4 bases at J, with 15 bases between. The CDR3 DNA sequence: TGTGCCAGCAGGACTCCCTTAGGGAGCACCGGGGAGCTGTTTTTT. This translates into CASRTPLGSTGELFF.

This chain joins TRBV2 and TRBJ2-7; D unresolved. CDR1 and CDR2 from the germline V gene are SNHLY and FYNNEI. The germline V and J ends were trimmed by 3 bases and 2 bases, with 11 bases remaining between them. This CDR3 spans 14 amino acids. This chain's CDR3 is CASSESPAAYEQYF. Here the CDR3 DNA reads TGTGCCAGCAGTGAGAGTCCCGCCGCCTACGAGCAGTACTTC.

The chain combines TRBV28 with TRBJ2-5; TRBD2 matches 8 bases. Germline V gives CDR1 MDHEN, CDR2 SYDVKM. The CDR3 covers 16 residues. Unmatched junction bases numbered 10, after V lost 2 bases and J lost 5 bases. The CDR3 DNA reads as TGTGCCAGCAGTTTACATACGGGGGGGCGCGCCGAGACCCAGTACTTC. Protein product: CASSLHTGGRAETQYF.

V is TRBV30 and J is TRBJ2-5; 10 bases match TRBD2. Germline CDR1 GTSNPN, CDR2 SVGIG (reference sequence). The CDR3 consists of 15 residues. V trimming: 0 bases; J trimming: 5 bases; junction bases outside the gene matches: 6. This CDR3 reads CAWSVHLAGAETQYF. The CDR3 DNA is TGTGCCTGGAGTGTACATCTAGCGGGAGCCGAGACCCAGTACTTC.

As regards this clone: A junction boundary mismatches the germline segment, possibly from a read error. The chain couples TRBV28 to TRBJ1-2; possible D gene TRBD1, 5 bases. From germline, CDR1 is MDHEN and CDR2 SYDVKM. The CDR3 has 14 residues. This chain's CDR3 is CASRGDTRDGFRNW. CDR3 coding DNA: TGTGCCAGCAGAGGGGATACCCGGGACGGATTTAGAAATTGG.